A single sample is the source of the 15 T cell receptor beta chains below, sequenced in a study of blood T cell repertoires in COVID-19. Repertoires were generated with immunoSEQ multiplex PCR, while TCRdb's copy carries only in-frame clones and drops some. The sample shows about 180,000 clones, about 85% of them seen only once. Sequenced sample: PBMCs or T cells enriched from blood (not recorded which). These receptors were obtained from a woman aged 40 to 50 with acute COVID-19.

The chain combines TRBV19 with TRBJ1-5, with D unclear. V lost 3 bases to trimming and J lost 7 bases, with 7 bases between them. The germline CDR1 and CDR2 sequences are LNHDA and SQIVND (reference sequence). The CDR3 has 12 residues. The CDR3 sequence: CASSIEVQPQHF. The CDR3 nucleotides are TGTGCCAGTAGTATTGAGGTGCAGCCCCAGCATTTT.

The V gene is TRBV19, the J gene TRBJ1-1; TRBD1 is a possible D gene (5 bases). Germline loops: CDR1 LNHDA, CDR2 SQIVND (reference sequence). This CDR3 is built from 16 residues. V was cut by 1 base and J by 6 bases, with 18 bases left in between. The CDR3 loop reads CASSIVGVRPGPEAFF. CDR3 nucleotides: TGTGCCAGTAGTATAGTAGGGGTGAGGCCAGGCCCTGAAGCTTTCTTT.

In DNA, the CDR3 is TGTGCCATCAGTGAGGACGGGATCGACTACGAGCAGTACTTC. Protein: CAISEDGIDYEQYF. The J gene is TRBJ2-7, the V gene TRBV10-3; the D gene is possibly TRBD2 (5 bases). V lost 2 bases and J lost 3, with 11 bases in between. The CDR3 is made up of 14 amino acids. Per the germline V gene, CDR1 is ENHRY and CDR2 is SYGVKD.

The chain recombines TRBV29-1 with TRBJ2-1; possibly TRBD1 for D (5 bases). V was pared by 3 bases and J by 5 bases, with 17 bases between. The germline gives CDR1 SQVTM, CDR2 ANQGSEA. This CDR3 is 15 amino acids long. The CDR3 sequence is CSVDPQGPPNNEQFF. CDR3 DNA: TGCAGCGTTGACCCGCAGGGCCCCCCTAACAATGAGCAGTTCTTC.

The chain couples TRBV30 to TRBJ2-7; a possible D gene is TRBD2 (5 bases). The CDR3 totals 12 residues. From germline, CDR1 is GTSNPN and CDR2 SVGIG (reference sequence). V was trimmed by 1 base and J by 3 bases, leaving 7 bases between them. This CDR3 reads CAWSAGNYEQYF. The CDR3 DNA is TGTGCCTGGAGTGCGGGGAACTACGAGCAGTACTTC. Variable domain in full (rest from reference TRBV30 and TRBJ2-7): SQTIHQWPATLVQPVGSPLSLECTVEGTSNPNLYWYRQAAGRGLQLLFYSVGIGQISSEVPQNLSASRPQDRQFILSSKKLLLSDSGFYLCAWSAGNYEQYFGPGTRLTVT.

J is TRBJ2-1 and V is TRBV9, with no clear D. V lost 4 bases to trimming and J lost 1 base, with 15 bases between them. The CDR3 is 16 residues long. CDR1 SGDLS and CDR2 YYNGEE come from the germline V gene. In DNA form, the CDR3 reads TGTGCCAGCAGCTTGGAGCTGTCCCTTTCCTACAATGAGCAGTTCTTC. This translates into CASSLELSLSYNEQFF.

The chain is built from TRBV27 and TRBJ2-1; perhaps TRBD1 as D (6 bases). V gave up 5 bases and J gave up 4 bases, with 12 bases separating them. Germline CDR1 is MNHEY and CDR2 is SMNVEV (reference sequence). The CDR3 contains 14 residues. In DNA, the CDR3 is TGTGCCAGCAGTCCAGGGGCGGTTTACAATGAGCAGTTCTTC. It translates to CASSPGAVYNEQFF.

This clone has just one count. This chain's CDR3 is CASSEGGRDTGEQYF. The CDR3 bases are TGTGCCAGCAGTGAAGGGGGTAGGGACACGGGCGAGCAGTACTTC. The chain combines TRBV25-1 with TRBJ2-7; D possibly corresponds to TRBD1 (6 bases). Germline V lookup: CDR1 MGHDK, CDR2 SYGVNS. The CDR3 is 15 amino acids. The V end lost 2 bases, the J end lost 6 bases, and 17 bases lay between the germline ends.

This rearrangement joins TRBV30 to TRBJ2-1; perhaps TRBD2 as D (5 bases). This CDR3 has 13 amino acids. With 6 bases removed from V and 1 base from J, the gap between germline ends came to 10 bases. CDR1 and CDR2 from the germline V gene are GTSNPN and SVGIG (reference sequence). The CDR3 reads CACQRLSYNEQFF. The CDR3 nucleotides read TGTGCCTGCCAGCGGTTGTCCTACAATGAGCAGTTCTTC.

The CDR3 DNA is TGTGCCATCAGCAGAGGGAGCCTAAGCGGAGTCACAGATACGCAGTATTTT. Translated, it gives CAISRGSLSGVTDTQYF. The chain employs TRBV10-3 and TRBJ2-3; D possibly corresponds to TRBD2 (5 bases). This CDR3 has 17 residues. V gave up 6 bases and J gave up 2 bases, with 21 bases separating them. The germline gives CDR1 ENHRY, CDR2 SYGVKD.

This chain links TRBV5-1 with TRBJ1-2; unclear D gene. CDR1 SGHRS and CDR2 YFSETQ come from the germline V gene. V lost 0 bases and J lost 5, with 23 bases in between. The CDR3 sequence is 18 residues long. CDR3 DNA: TGCGCCAGCAGCTTGGTCCTAGCCTCAGCCTCCATGGGGTATGGCTACACCTTC. It codes for CASSLVLASASMGYGYTF.

The V gene is TRBV30, the J gene TRBJ1-5; no firm D call. Looked up from germline, CDR1 is GTSNPN and CDR2 is SVGIG (reference sequence). The CDR3 length is 12 residues. V dropped 2 bases and J dropped 8 bases, with 10 bases sitting between them. The CDR3 DNA follows: TGTGCCTGGAGTCAACCCGAGAAGCCCCAGCATTTT. Translating gives CAWSQPEKPQHF. The whole variable domain, filled in from reference TRBV30 and TRBJ1-5, reads SQTIHQWPATLVQPVGSPLSLECTVEGTSNPNLYWYRQAAGRGLQLLFYSVGIGQISSEVPQNLSASRPQDRQFILSSKKLLLSDSGFYLCAWSQPEKPQHFGDGTRLSIL.

This CDR3 is CAWSYRDNSPLHF. CDR3 bases: TGTGCCTGGAGTTACAGGGATAATTCACCCCTCCACTTT. V and J are TRBV30 and TRBJ1-6; a possible D gene is TRBD1 (6 bases). The CDR3 runs 13 residues. From germline, CDR1 is GTSNPN and CDR2 SVGIG (reference sequence). V was clipped by 2 bases and J by 5 bases, with 7 bases between them.

This clone was counted only a few times. The chain employs TRBV13 and TRBJ1-4; a possible D gene is TRBD1 (6 bases). The CDR3 loop spans 17 amino acids. CDR1 is PRHDT, CDR2 FYEKMQ, per germline (reference sequence). V lost 5 bases to trimming and J lost 0 bases, with 16 bases between them. CDR3 loop: CASSRWTALSTNEKLFF. CDR3 in DNA: TGTGCCAGCAGCAGATGGACAGCCCTTTCAACTAATGAAAAACTGTTTTTT.

The gene calls are TRBV15 and TRBJ1-2; D gene unclear. Trimming stripped 0 bases from V and 4 bases from J, with 12 bases between. CDR1 and CDR2 from the germline V gene are LNHNV and YYDKDF (reference sequence). The CDR3 sequence is 15 residues long. CDR3 sequence (DNA): TGTGCCACCAGCAGAGATCCGCAGGAGGGCTATGGCTACACCTTC. This encodes CATSRDPQEGYGYTF.